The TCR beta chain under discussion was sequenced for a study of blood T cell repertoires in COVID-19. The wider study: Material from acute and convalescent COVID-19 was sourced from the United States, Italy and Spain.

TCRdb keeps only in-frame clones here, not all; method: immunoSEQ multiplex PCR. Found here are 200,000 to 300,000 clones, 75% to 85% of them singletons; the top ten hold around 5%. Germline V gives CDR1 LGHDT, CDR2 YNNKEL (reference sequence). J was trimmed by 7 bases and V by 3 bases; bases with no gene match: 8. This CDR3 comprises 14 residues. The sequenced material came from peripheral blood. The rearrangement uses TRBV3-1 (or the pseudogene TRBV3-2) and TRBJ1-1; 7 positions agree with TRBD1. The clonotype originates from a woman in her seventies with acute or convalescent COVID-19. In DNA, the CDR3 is TGTGCCAGCAGCCACTCCGGGACAGTCTATGAAGCTTTCTTT. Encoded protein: CASSHSGTVYEAFF.